This entry lists 7 T cell receptor beta chains sequenced from one sample in a study of OX40 agonist ivuxolimab in advanced cancers. Library creation used the immunoSEQ multiplex PCR assay. This immuneACCESS table, as held by TCRdb, lists in-frame sequences with V and J called but not all clones. Of the missing ones, under half trace to an unresolved V gene in checked studies; the others have no known cause. The sample table shows about 73,000 clones, and about 91% are seen once. The ten biggest clones cover around 2.6% of the sample. Sequenced material: CD4+ or CD8+ T cells sorted from blood, taken in a trial of the OX40 agonist ivuxolimab. The receptor source for this set is an adult with an advanced solid tumor such as melanoma, head and neck, liver or kidney cancer.

The chain employs TRBV7-9 and TRBJ1-1, with D perhaps TRBD1 (6 bases). The length of the CDR3 is 14 residues. Deletions cut 5 bases from V and 1 base from J, with 11 bases between. Germline assignment: CDR1 SEHNR and CDR2 FQNEAQ (reference sequence). DNA for the CDR3: TGTGCCAGCAGCGAACAGGGCGGGAACACTGAAGCTTTCTTT. Translated: CASSEQGGNTEAFF.

As regards this clone: Different DNA sequences within this sample yield the same CDR3. The V gene is TRBV11-3, the J gene TRBJ1-2; no firm D call. This CDR3 spans 13 amino acids. Germline-derived CDR1 and CDR2 are SGHNT and YENEEA. V lost 3 bases to trimming and J lost 3 bases, with 8 bases between them. CDR3 DNA sequence: TGTGCCAGCAGCTTTGGTCAGGACTATGGCTACACCTTC. Amino acids: CASSFGQDYGYTF.

This clone has more than one count but fewer than ten. CDR3 amino acids: CASRGQVNTEAFF. CDR3 nucleotide sequence: TGTGCCAGTAGGGGACAGGTGAACACTGAAGCTTTCTTT. This rearrangement joins TRBV19 to TRBJ1-1; 8 nucleotides line up with TRBD1. CDR1 is LNHDA, CDR2 SQIVND, per germline (reference sequence). There are 13 residues in the CDR3. V lost 6 bases, J lost 0 bases, and 0 bases stayed unmatched.

This rearrangement joins TRBV5-1 to TRBJ1-5, with D possibly being TRBD1 (6 bases). Trimming pared 1 base from V and 5 bases from J, leaving 13 bases between. CDR3 length: 15 residues. Germline CDR1 reads SGHRS; CDR2 reads YFSETQ. CDR3 bases: TGCGCCAGCAGCTTGAGGGGGGGCTCGGATCAGCCCCAGCATTTT. Its protein product is CASSLRGGSDQPQHF. Filled out from reference TRBV5-1 and TRBJ1-5, the complete variable domain reads KAGVTQTPRYLIKTRGQQVTLSCSPISGHRSVSWYQQTPGQGLQFLFEYFSETQRNKGNFPGRFSGRQFSNSRSEMNVSTLELGDSALYLCASSLRGGSDQPQHFGDGTRLSIL.

This chain connects TRBV5-6 to TRBJ2-3, with D possibly being TRBD1 (5 bases). Germline CDR1 and CDR2: SGHDT and YYEEEE. The CDR3 runs to 13 residues. The ends were cut back, 0 bases at V and 9 bases at J, with 11 bases in the middle. For the CDR3, the DNA is TGTGCCAGCAGCTTGGCCTATTCAGGGACGCAGTATTTT. Protein product: CASSLAYSGTQYF.

The genes are TRBV18 and TRBJ1-1, with D perhaps TRBD1 (6 bases). Trimming left V 3 bases short and J 5 bases short, with 16 bases between. The length of the CDR3 is 15 residues. The germline CDR1 and CDR2 sequences are KGHSH and LQKENI. CDR3 nucleotides: TGTGCCAGCTCACCCGCACAGGGTGTGGGAACTGAAGCTTTCTTT. It specifies CASSPAQGVGTEAFF.

Comment on this clone: Different DNA sequences within this sample yield the same CDR3. The J gene is TRBJ2-3, the V gene TRBV6-5; no firm D call. Trimming removed 6 bases at V and 0 bases at J, with 4 bases between. Germline values: CDR1 MNHEY, CDR2 SVGAGI. The CDR3 is made up of 12 amino acids. The CDR3 reads CASRGSTDTQYF. CDR3 nucleotides: TGTGCCAGCAGAGGGAGCACAGATACGCAGTATTTT.